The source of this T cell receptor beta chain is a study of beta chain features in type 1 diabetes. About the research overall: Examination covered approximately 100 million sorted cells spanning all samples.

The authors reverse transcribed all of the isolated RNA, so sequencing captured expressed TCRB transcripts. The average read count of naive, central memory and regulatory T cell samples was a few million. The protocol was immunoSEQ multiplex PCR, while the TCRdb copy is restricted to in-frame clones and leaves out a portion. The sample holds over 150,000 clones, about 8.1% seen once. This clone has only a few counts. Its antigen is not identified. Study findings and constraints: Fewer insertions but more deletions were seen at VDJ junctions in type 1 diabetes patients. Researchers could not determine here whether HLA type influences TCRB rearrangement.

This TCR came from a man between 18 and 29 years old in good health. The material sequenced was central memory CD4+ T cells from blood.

The CDR3 DNA is TGTGCCAGCAGCTTAGGAAGCCAGGGGGTATGGACTGAAGCTTTCTTT. This sequence encodes CASSLGSQGVWTEAFF. J is TRBJ1-1 and V is TRBV7-2; 7 positions agree with TRBD1. From germline, CDR1 is SGHTA and CDR2 FQGNSA. The V gene end was trimmed by 1 base and the J gene end by 5 bases; junction bases not matched to a gene: 10. This CDR3 is built from 16 residues.